What follows are 21 T cell receptor beta chains derived from one specimen sequenced in a study of beta chain features in type 1 diabetes. No cognate antigen is known for these TCRs. General study findings and limits: Shorter TCRB CDR3s, moderately but significantly so, marked every one of the four CD4+ subsets in Type 1 diabetes patients.

Expressed TCRB transcripts were sequenced because the isolated RNA had all been reverse transcribed beforehand. TCRdb keeps only in-frame clones here, not all; method: immunoSEQ multiplex PCR. In the table there are nearly 700,000 clones, around 15% of which are singletons. Sequenced material: naive CD4+ T cells from blood. These receptors all come from a young man with type 1 diabetes.

This clone appeared a few times. V gene TRBV10-3 combines with J gene TRBJ2-7; 7 positions agree with TRBD1. The germline CDR1 and CDR2 sequences are ENHRY and SYGVKD. The CDR3 runs 14 residues. V was clipped by 6 bases and J by 4 bases; unmatched bases: 9. The DNA for the CDR3 is TGTGCCATCAGGGAACCGGGACAGAAGTACGAGCAGTACTTC. Translated, it gives CAIREPGQKYEQYF.

A remark on this clone: This same CDR3 is encoded by further DNA sequences in the sample. V usage is TRBV2 and J usage is TRBJ1-1, with D perhaps TRBD1 (6 bases). From germline, CDR1 is SNHLY and CDR2 FYNNEI. Trimming cost V 4 bases and J 3 bases, with 12 bases left between them. The CDR3 is made up of 14 amino acids. The CDR3 loop reads CASSGQGPDTEAFF. Here the CDR3 DNA reads TGTGCCAGCAGTGGGCAGGGGCCCGACACTGAAGCTTTCTTT.

V gene TRBV6-5 combines with J gene TRBJ2-3; D might be TRBD2 (5 bases). This CDR3 has 14 amino acids. CDR1 MNHEY and CDR2 SVGAGI come from the germline V gene. Between the trimmed V and J ends, which lost 2 bases and 5 bases, there was a span of 11 bases. The CDR3 is CASSYGGWEDTQYF. Here the CDR3 DNA reads TGTGCCAGCAGTTACGGCGGGTGGGAAGATACGCAGTATTTT.

The rearrangement joins TRBV29-1 to TRBJ2-3, with D possibly TRBD1 on 5 matching bases. The germline V gene encodes CDR1 SQVTM and CDR2 ANQGSEA. V shed 5 bases and J shed 1 base, with 13 bases lying between them. CDR3 length equals 14 residues. CDR3 sequence: CSVPTGPGTDTQYF. Written as DNA, the CDR3 is TGCAGCGTTCCTACAGGCCCCGGCACAGATACGCAGTATTTT.

This clone was counted between two and nine times. The chain employs TRBV4-1 and TRBJ2-7; TRBD2 might be the D (6 bases). The CDR3 contains 16 residues. Trimming left V 3 bases short and J 0 bases short, with 15 bases between. Germline assignment: CDR1 MGHRA and CDR2 YSYEKL. CDR3 in amino acids: CASSHVADLSSYEQYF. CDR3 coding DNA: TGCGCCAGCAGCCACGTAGCGGACCTTAGCTCCTACGAGCAGTACTTC.

The chain joins TRBV7-6 to TRBJ2-1, with 7 bases identical to TRBD2. Trimming cost V 8 bases and J 7 bases; bases outside gene matches: 5. The germline gives CDR1 SGHVS, CDR2 FNYEAQ. This CDR3 comprises 12 residues. CDR3 sequence: CASARGGNEQFF. The CDR3 nucleotides read TGTGCCAGCGCTAGGGGAGGGAATGAGCAGTTCTTC. The full variable domain, its missing parts supplied by reference TRBV7-6 and TRBJ2-1, is GAGVSQSPRYKVTKRGQDVALRCDPISGHVSLYWYRQALGQGPEFLTYFNYEAQQDKSGLPNDRFSAERPEGSISTLTIQRTEQRDSAMYRCASARGGNEQFFGPGTRLTVL.

In DNA, the CDR3 is TGCAGCGTTAGGACAGGGGAAAGTCCAATGGGGGAGCTGTTTTTT. It yields the protein CSVRTGESPMGELFF. The chain uses TRBV29-1 and TRBJ2-2; 9 bases are shared with TRBD1. This CDR3 has 15 amino acids. Germline CDR1 SQVTM, CDR2 ANQGSEA. V trimming: 5 bases; J trimming: 8 bases; junction bases outside the gene matches: 12.

V is TRBV4-1 and J is TRBJ2-3; D unresolved. Germline loops: CDR1 MGHRA, CDR2 YSYEKL. V lost 1 base and J 4 bases, leaving 6 bases between the germline ends. The CDR3 length is 13 residues. CDR3: CASSQGVADTQYF. In DNA form, the CDR3 reads TGCGCCAGCAGCCAAGGAGTCGCAGATACGCAGTATTTT.

This clone showed up just a few times. The gene calls are TRBV28 and TRBJ1-5; D is possibly TRBD1 (6 bases). The V end was cut by 2 bases, the J end by 7 bases, with 21 bases between. The CDR3 covers 17 residues. CDR1 MDHEN and CDR2 SYDVKM come from the germline V gene. CDR3 in DNA: TGTGCCAGCAGTTTAGGATCCCAGGAGGGGGATGGACAGCCCCAGCATTTT. This gives the protein CASSLGSQEGDGQPQHF.

This clone has a handful of counts. V and J are TRBV5-8 and TRBJ1-5; tentatively, D is TRBD1 (5 bases). This CDR3 spans 15 amino acids. Germline CDR1 and CDR2: SGHTS and YDEGEE. The V end lost 4 bases, the J end lost 0 bases, and 11 bases lay between the germline ends. CDR3 in amino acids: CASSTLGASNQPQHF. CDR3 sequence (DNA): TGTGCCAGCAGCACCCTCGGGGCTAGCAATCAGCCCCAGCATTTT.

The chain combines TRBV6-1 with TRBJ2-7; D is ambiguous. The V gene lost 6 bases and the J gene lost 1 base, with 13 bases spanning the gap. The length of the CDR3 is 14 residues. Germline CDR1 is MNHNS and CDR2 is SASEGT. CDR3 sequence (DNA): TGTGCCAGCAGAGAACGGAGACAATCCTACGAGCAGTACTTC. Residues: CASRERRQSYEQYF.

This clone turned up a few times. This CDR3 reads CASSGDSNQPQHF. CDR3 DNA: TGCGCCAGCAGCGGGGACTCCAATCAGCCCCAGCATTTT. J is TRBJ1-5 and V is TRBV5-1, with a weak D call TRBD1 (5 bases). CDR3 length: 13 amino acids. The V end was cut by 4 bases, the J end by 3 bases, with 8 bases between. Germline CDR1 SGHRS, CDR2 YFSETQ.

This clone has more than one count but fewer than ten. The junction departs from the called germline gene at one end, perhaps through a read error. This chain links TRBV7-7 with TRBJ1-1; D is ambiguous. Germline V CDR1 and CDR2: SSHAT, FNYEAQ (reference sequence). This CDR3 is 14 amino acids long. The CDR3 nucleotides read TGTGCTAGCAGCTCCCGGACCCTTGTGCTAGAAGCTTTCTTT. It codes for CASSSRTLVLEAFF.

This clone has a handful of counts. This chain uses TRBV7-9 with TRBJ2-5; D perhaps matches TRBD2 (5 bases). This CDR3 is 14 amino acids long. Trimming removed 2 bases from V and 5 bases from J, with 12 bases in between. From germline, CDR1 is SEHNR and CDR2 FQNEAQ (reference sequence). The CDR3 region has the DNA TGTGCCAGCAGCTTACGTAGAGGGTGGGAGACCCAGTACTTC. Translating gives CASSLRRGWETQYF.

A note on this clone: Other DNA sequences in this specimen translate into the identical CDR3. This chain connects TRBV7-9 to TRBJ1-1; D gene ambiguous. The V end was cut by 1 base, the J end by 0 bases, with 6 bases between. Germline V gives CDR1 SEHNR, CDR2 FQNEAQ (reference sequence). The CDR3 runs 14 residues. In nucleotides, the CDR3 is TGTGCCAGCAGCTTAGGGGAGGTGAACACTGAAGCTTTCTTT. Translation gives CASSLGEVNTEAFF. The entire variable domain, with the rest obtained from reference TRBV7-9 and TRBJ1-1, is as follows: DTGVSQNPRHKITKRGQNVTFRCDPISEHNRLYWYRQTLGQGPEFLTYFQNEAQLEKSRLLSDRFSAERPKGSFSTLEIQRTEQGDSAMYLCASSLGEVNTEAFFGQGTRLTVV.

V is TRBV5-1 and J is TRBJ2-3, with unresolved D. Looked up from germline, CDR1 is SGHRS and CDR2 is YFSETQ. This CDR3 has 13 residues. The V and J ends lost 4 bases and 3 bases respectively, with 9 bases between them. The CDR3 region is CASSESETDTQYF. The CDR3, as DNA: TGCGCCAGCAGCGAAAGCGAAACAGATACGCAGTATTTT.

The CDR3 loop reads CASSQGVGGTESYGYTF. The CDR3 DNA follows: TGCGCCAGCAGCCAAGGGGTAGGCGGGACAGAATCCTATGGCTACACCTTC. The chain combines TRBV4-1 with TRBJ1-2, with 7 bases that match TRBD1. There are 17 residues in the CDR3. With 1 base clipped from V and 4 bases from J, the junction kept 12 bases outside the gene matches. Germline V gives CDR1 MGHRA, CDR2 YSYEKL.

Only a few counts were recorded for this clone. The gene calls are TRBV18 and TRBJ1-2; D not certain. Per germline, CDR1 KGHSH and CDR2 LQKENI. This CDR3 region has 14 residues. V was shortened by 6 bases and J by 6 bases, with 17 bases between the two germline ends. The CDR3 loop reads CASSPDRLHDGYTF. The CDR3 DNA follows: TGTGCCAGCTCCCCAGACCGACTGCATGATGGCTACACCTTC.

This clone appeared a few times. This chain connects TRBV27 to TRBJ1-1, with D maybe TRBD1 (6 bases). Per the germline V gene, CDR1 is MNHEY and CDR2 is SMNVEV (reference sequence). The length of the CDR3 is 13 residues. The DNA of the CDR3 is TGTAGTAGGGGGTCCCTCAGGAACACTGAAGCTTTCTTT. It is translated as CSRGSLRNTEAFF.

In this sample, this clone turned up a few times. V is TRBV5-4 and J is TRBJ2-2; 11 bases are shared with TRBD2. CDR3 length: 15 residues. V lost 4 bases, J lost 5 bases, and 4 bases stayed unmatched. In germline, CDR1 is SGHNT, CDR2 YYREEE (reference sequence). CDR3 sequence reads: CASSLLAGETGELFF. CDR3 sequence (DNA): TGTGCCAGCAGCCTACTAGCGGGGGAAACCGGGGAGCTGTTTTTT. Complete variable domain (other parts from reference TRBV5-4 and TRBJ2-2): ETGVTQSPTHLIKTRGQQVTLRCSSQSGHNTVSWYQQALGQGPQFIFQYYREEENGRGNFPPRFSGLQFPNYSSELNVNALELDDSALYLCASSLLAGETGELFFGEGSRLTVL.

The chain couples TRBV20-1 to TRBJ2-3, with unresolved D. The length of the CDR3 is 11 residues. Germline V gives CDR1 DFQATT, CDR2 SNEGSKA (reference sequence). Trimming shortened V by 6 bases and J by 4 bases, and 8 bases separated the two germline ends. The CDR3 DNA is TGCAGTGCCAAAGGAGCAGATACGCAGTATTTT. Its translation is CSAKGADTQYF.